The 15 T cell receptor beta chains below all came from one sample that was sequenced in a study of blood T cells in healthy people across ages. Using a J-beta primer mix together with a sample-barcoded 5' primer, a second PCR was run for roughly 6 to 12 cycles. TCRdb independently ran MiXCR on the 5' RACE reads; one entry per CDR3 protein. This sample has around 800,000 distinct CDR3 sequences, with about half found just once. Sequencing input: blood. The receptors here all came from an elderly man in good health.

The V gene is TRBV30, the J gene TRBJ1-6; 7 nucleotides agree with TRBD1. CDR3 size: 14 residues. Losses at the gene ends were 3 bases for V and 6 bases for J; bases not matched to a gene: 5. Per the germline V gene, CDR1 is GTSNPN and CDR2 is SVGIG (reference sequence). Here the CDR3 DNA reads TGTGCCTGGAGACTCGACAGGGTTAATTCACCCCTCCACTTT. Encoded protein: CAWRLDRVNSPLHF.

The chain recombines TRBV4-2 with TRBJ2-1; the D gene is possibly TRBD1 (6 bases). Germline V gives CDR1 LGHNA, CDR2 YNFKEQ. The V end was cut by 0 bases, the J end by 1 base, with 13 bases between. The CDR3 runs 17 residues. CDR3 in DNA: TGTGCCAGCAGCCAAGAGGTACAGGGAACGTCCTACAATGAGCAGTTCTTC. It is translated as CASSQEVQGTSYNEQFF.

V usage is TRBV20-1 and J usage is TRBJ2-7; TRBD2 aligns across 7 bases. The assigned J gene may be wrong: the sequence end matches TRBJ2-5 better. CDR3 length: 12 residues. Germline values: CDR1 DFQATT, CDR2 SNEGSKA (reference sequence). The CDR3, as DNA: TGCAGTGCCCCGCGGCAGCGGGGGACCCAGTACTTC. As protein: CSAPRQRGTQYF.

There are a few counts of this clonotype. DNA of the CDR3: TGTGCCAGCAGCTTAGACCCGGGAGGGTCCTACAATGAGCAGTTCTTC. Translated, it gives CASSLDPGGSYNEQFF. The rearrangement links TRBV7-8 to TRBJ2-1; the match to TRBD2 covers 8 bases. The CDR3 has 16 residues. Germline V lookup: CDR1 SGHVS, CDR2 FQNEAQ. V was clipped by 1 base and J by 1 base; unmatched bases: 3.

The chain links TRBV6-1 to TRBJ1-1; D is undetermined. The CDR3 extends over 13 amino acids. The germline V and J ends were trimmed by 5 bases and 0 bases, with 7 bases remaining between them. Germline V gene sequence: CDR1 MNHNS, CDR2 SASEGT. The CDR3 bases are TGTGCCAGCAGTTTTGGGATGAACACTGAAGCTTTCTTT. Residues: CASSFGMNTEAFF.

Ten or more counts support this clonotype. The gene calls are TRBV9 and TRBJ2-7; D not certain. CDR1 SGDLS and CDR2 YYNGEE come from the germline V gene. The V gene lost 0 bases and the J gene lost 5 bases, with 9 bases spanning the gap. The CDR3 covers 13 residues. CDR3: CASSVDGVHEQYF. The CDR3 nucleotides are TGTGCCAGCAGCGTAGATGGGGTCCACGAGCAGTACTTC.

This chain uses TRBV20-1 with TRBJ2-5; TRBD2 agrees at 12 bases. The V gene end was trimmed by 7 bases and the J gene end by 7 bases; junction bases not matched to a gene: 7. CDR1 is DFQATT, CDR2 SNEGSKA, per germline (reference sequence). The CDR3 runs 13 residues. CDR3 residues: CSVQTSGRRTQYF. In nucleotides, the CDR3 is TGCAGTGTCCAGACTAGCGGGAGAAGGACCCAGTACTTC.

The chain is built from TRBV7-3 and TRBJ2-3, with 8 bases lining up with TRBD2. Per the germline V gene, CDR1 is SGHTA and CDR2 is FQGTGA. V lost 1 base and J lost 5; bases outside the gene matches: 2. The CDR3 runs 14 residues. The CDR3 DNA follows: TGTGCCAGCAGCTTAAACGGGGGGGGAGATACGCAGTATTTT. It codes for CASSLNGGGDTQYF. Complete variable domain (other parts from reference TRBV7-3 and TRBJ2-3): GAGVSQTPSNKVTEKGKYVELRCDPISGHTALYWYRQSLGQGPEFLIYFQGTGAADDSGLPNDRFFAVRPEGSVSTLKIQRTERGDSAVYLCASSLNGGGDTQYFGPGTRLTVL.

The chain employs TRBV7-3 and TRBJ2-2; 9 positions agree with TRBD1. Germline loops: CDR1 SGHTA, CDR2 FQGTGA. The V gene end was trimmed by 5 bases and the J gene end by 2 bases; junction bases not matched to a gene: 3. The CDR3 sequence is 15 residues long. CDR3 loop: CASSRQGGNTGELFF. DNA for the CDR3: TGTGCCAGCAGCCGACAGGGGGGAAACACCGGGGAGCTGTTTTTT.

The CDR3 bases are TGCAGTGCCGGCAAAGGGGGCTTTCAGCCCCAGCATTTT. It specifies CSAGKGGFQPQHF. J is TRBJ1-5 and V is TRBV20-1; 7 bases align to TRBD1. V lost 6 bases to trimming and J lost 6 bases; unmatched junction nucleotides: 8. Germline CDR1 reads DFQATT; CDR2 reads SNEGSKA (reference sequence). The CDR3 sequence is 13 residues long.

The sample holds many counts of this clonotype. The genes are TRBV20-1 and TRBJ2-3; 8 bases agree with TRBD2. The CDR3 sequence is 14 residues long. The J segment lost 2 bases and the V segment lost 3 bases, leaving 4 bases of the junction unmatched. The germline CDR1 and CDR2 sequences are DFQATT and SNEGSKA (reference sequence). CDR3 sequence: CSARKAGVTDTQYF. The CDR3 region has the DNA TGCAGTGCTAGGAAAGCGGGGGTCACAGATACGCAGTATTTT.

The rearrangement joins TRBV28 to TRBJ2-3; 8 nucleotides match TRBD2. V was pared by 7 bases and J by 5 bases, with 11 bases of the junction left unmatched. Germline V gene sequence: CDR1 MDHEN, CDR2 SYDVKM. This CDR3 comprises 15 residues. The CDR3 region has the DNA TGTGCCAGCAATCCAGCGGGAGAGCGGGGAGATACGCAGTATTTT. Translation: CASNPAGERGDTQYF.

The genes are TRBV7-3 and TRBJ2-5, with 8 positions matching TRBD2. The CDR3 length is 15 residues. Trimming took 6 bases from V and 4 from J; bases not matched to a gene: 10. From germline, CDR1 is SGHTA and CDR2 FQGTGA. The CDR3 protein is CASSSVAGPRETQYF. The CDR3 DNA is TGTGCCAGCAGTTCCGTAGCGGGACCGAGAGAGACCCAGTACTTC. The whole variable domain, remainder taken from reference TRBV7-3 and TRBJ2-5, is GAGVSQTPSNKVTEKGKYVELRCDPISGHTALYWYRQSLGQGPEFLIYFQGTGAADDSGLPNDRFFAVRPEGSVSTLKIQRTERGDSAVYLCASSSVAGPRETQYFGPGTRLLVL.

The chain couples TRBV7-2 to TRBJ2-5, with 12 bases matching TRBD2. V lost 5 bases, J lost 11 bases, and 12 bases stayed unmatched. The CDR3 covers 15 residues. Per germline, CDR1 SGHTA and CDR2 FQGNSA. For the CDR3, the DNA is TGTGCCAGCAGCACCCTGACTAGCGGGAGTAATGAGCAGTACTTC. Translated, it gives CASSTLTSGSNEQYF.

The chain is built from TRBV11-3 and TRBJ2-2, with no clear D. The CDR3 contains 12 residues. CDR1 SGHNT and CDR2 YENEEA come from the germline V gene. V gave up 0 bases and J gave up 8 bases, with 4 bases separating them. The chain's CDR3 is CASSLDPGELFF. CDR3 in DNA: TGTGCCAGCAGCTTAGATCCTGGGGAGCTGTTTTTT. Based on the CDR3 plus reference TRBV11-3 and TRBJ2-2, the full variable domain is EAGVVQSPRYKIIEKKQPVAFWCNPISGHNTLYWYLQNLGQGPELLIRYENEEAVDDSQLPKDRFSAERLKGVDSTLKIQPAELGDSAVYLCASSLDPGELFFGEGSRLTVL.